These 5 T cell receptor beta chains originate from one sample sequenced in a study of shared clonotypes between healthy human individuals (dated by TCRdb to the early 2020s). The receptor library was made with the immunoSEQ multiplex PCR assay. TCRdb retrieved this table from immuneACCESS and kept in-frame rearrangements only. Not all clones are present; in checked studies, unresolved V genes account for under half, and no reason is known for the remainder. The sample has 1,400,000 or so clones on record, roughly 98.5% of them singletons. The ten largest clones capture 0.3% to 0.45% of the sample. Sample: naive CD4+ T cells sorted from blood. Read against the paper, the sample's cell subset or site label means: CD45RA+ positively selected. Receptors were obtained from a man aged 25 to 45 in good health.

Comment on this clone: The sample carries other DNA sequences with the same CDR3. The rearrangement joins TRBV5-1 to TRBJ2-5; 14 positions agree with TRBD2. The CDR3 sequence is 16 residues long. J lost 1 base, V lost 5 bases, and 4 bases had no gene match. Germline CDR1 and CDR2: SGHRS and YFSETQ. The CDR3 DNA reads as TGCGCCAGCAGTCCCGGGACTAGCGGGAGCCAAGAGACCCAGTACTTC. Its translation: CASSPGTSGSQETQYF.

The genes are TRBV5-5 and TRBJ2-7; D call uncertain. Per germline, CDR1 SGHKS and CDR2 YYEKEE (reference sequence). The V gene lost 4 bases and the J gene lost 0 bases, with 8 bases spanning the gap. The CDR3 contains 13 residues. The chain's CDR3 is CASSRPGSYEQYF. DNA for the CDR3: TGTGCCAGCAGCCGTCCTGGCTCCTACGAGCAGTACTTC.

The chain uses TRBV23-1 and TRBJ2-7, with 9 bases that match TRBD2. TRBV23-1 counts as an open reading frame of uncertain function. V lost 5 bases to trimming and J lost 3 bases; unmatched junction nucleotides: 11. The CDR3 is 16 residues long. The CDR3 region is CASSTERPSGIYEQYF. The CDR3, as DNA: TGCGCCAGCAGTACCGAGAGGCCTAGCGGGATCTACGAGCAGTACTTC.

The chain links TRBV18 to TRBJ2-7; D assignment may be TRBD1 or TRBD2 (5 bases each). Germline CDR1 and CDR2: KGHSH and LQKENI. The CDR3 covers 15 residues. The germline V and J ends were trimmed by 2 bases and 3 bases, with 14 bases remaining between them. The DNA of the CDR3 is TGTGCCAGCTCACCAATGAGGATGGGGGACTACGAGCAGTACTTC. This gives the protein CASSPMRMGDYEQYF.

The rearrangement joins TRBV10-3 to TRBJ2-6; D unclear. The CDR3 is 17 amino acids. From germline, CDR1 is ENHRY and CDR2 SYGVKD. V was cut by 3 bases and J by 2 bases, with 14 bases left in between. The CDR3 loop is CAISEFGGGTGANVLTF. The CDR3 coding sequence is TGTGCCATCAGTGAATTCGGTGGTGGTACTGGGGCCAACGTCCTGACTTTC.